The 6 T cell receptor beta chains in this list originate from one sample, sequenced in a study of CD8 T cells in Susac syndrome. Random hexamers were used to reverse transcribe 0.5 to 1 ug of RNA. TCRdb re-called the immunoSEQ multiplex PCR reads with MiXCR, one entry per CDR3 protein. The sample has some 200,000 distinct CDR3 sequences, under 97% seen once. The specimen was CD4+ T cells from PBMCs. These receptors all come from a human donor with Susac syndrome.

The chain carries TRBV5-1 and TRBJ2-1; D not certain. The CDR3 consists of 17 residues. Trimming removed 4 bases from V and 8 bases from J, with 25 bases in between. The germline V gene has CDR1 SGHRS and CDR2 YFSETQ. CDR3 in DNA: TGCGCCAGCAGCCCCTCAAGCCCGGGCCATATGGTCGATGAGCAGTTCTTC. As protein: CASSPSSPGHMVDEQFF. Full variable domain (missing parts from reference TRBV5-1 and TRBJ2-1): KAGVTQTPRYLIKTRGQQVTLSCSPISGHRSVSWYQQTPGQGLQFLFEYFSETQRNKGNFPGRFSGRQFSNSRSEMNVSTLELGDSALYLCASSPSSPGHMVDEQFFGPGTRLTVL.

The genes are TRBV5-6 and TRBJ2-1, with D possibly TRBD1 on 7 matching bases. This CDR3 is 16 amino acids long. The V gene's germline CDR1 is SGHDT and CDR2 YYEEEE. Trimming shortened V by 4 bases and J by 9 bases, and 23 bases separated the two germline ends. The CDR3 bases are TGTGCCAGCAGCCCCTGGAGCCCTGCAGGGGGGATTGAGCAGTTCTTC. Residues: CASSPWSPAGGIEQFF.

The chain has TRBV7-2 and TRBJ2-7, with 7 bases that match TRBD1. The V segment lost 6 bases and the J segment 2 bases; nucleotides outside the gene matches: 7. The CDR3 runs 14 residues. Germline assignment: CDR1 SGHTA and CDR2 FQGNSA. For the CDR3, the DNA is TGTGCCAGCAGTTCTAGACAGGGCGCCTACGAGCAGTACTTC. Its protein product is CASSSRQGAYEQYF.

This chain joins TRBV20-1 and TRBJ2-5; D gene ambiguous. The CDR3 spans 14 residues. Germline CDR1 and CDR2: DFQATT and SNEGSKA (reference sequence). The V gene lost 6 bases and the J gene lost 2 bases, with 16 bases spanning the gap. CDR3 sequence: CSALRDAGQETQYF. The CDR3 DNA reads TGCAGTGCGTTAAGGGATGCAGGACAAGAGACCCAGTACTTC.

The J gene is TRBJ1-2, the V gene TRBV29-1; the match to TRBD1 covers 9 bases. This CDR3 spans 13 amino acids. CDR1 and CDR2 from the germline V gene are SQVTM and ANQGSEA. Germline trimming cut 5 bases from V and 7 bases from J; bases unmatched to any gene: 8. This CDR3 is CSVRTGVYIGYTF. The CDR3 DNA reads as TGCAGCGTTAGGACAGGGGTTTATATTGGCTACACCTTC.

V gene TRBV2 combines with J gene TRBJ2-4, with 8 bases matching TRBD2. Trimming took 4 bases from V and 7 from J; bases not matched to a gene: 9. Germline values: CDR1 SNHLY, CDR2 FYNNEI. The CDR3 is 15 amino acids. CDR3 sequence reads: CASSGTSRGTNIQYF. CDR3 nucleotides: TGTGCCAGCAGTGGGACTAGCAGGGGTACGAACATTCAGTACTTC. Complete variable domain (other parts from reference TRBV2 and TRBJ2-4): EPEVTQTPSHQVTQMGQEVILRCVPISNHLYFYWYRQILGQKVEFLVSFYNNEISEKSEIFDDQFSVERPDGSNFTLKIRSTKLEDSAMYFCASSGTSRGTNIQYFGAGTRLSVL.